This is a list of T cell receptor beta chains from one sample in a study of CD8 T cells in ankylosing spondylitis. MiXCR, run by TCRdb on the 5' RACE reads, gives a single entry per CDR3 protein. The sample has roughly 160,000 distinct CDR3 sequences; roughly 10% are singletons. What was sequenced was blood, either unsorted or a sorted T cell fraction (not recorded which). These receptors originate from a male donor with ankylosing spondylitis or in good health (not recorded which). The CDR3 runs from the conserved cysteine through the conserved F or W. D genes are given only for firm matches. Clone size is given for some rows only: seen once, a few or many times, or a class if the clone is expanded.

J: TRBJ2-2
D: TRBD1
size: many
V: TRBV27
CDR3: CASSSGQGTGELFF
DNA: TGTGCCAGCAGTTCAGGACAGGGGACCGGGGAGCTGTTTTTT

J: TRBJ2-7
D: NA
size: many
V: TRBV20-1
CDR3: CSARDLLASYEQYF
DNA: TGCAGTGCTAGAGACCTCCTAGCTTCCTACGAGCAGTACTTC

J: TRBJ1-1
D: NA
size: many
V: TRBV5-1
CDR3: CASSLRDSRGEAFF
DNA: TGCGCCAGCAGCTTGCGGGACTCCAGAGGTGAAGCTTTCTTT

J: TRBJ2-1
D: NA
size: many
V: TRBV4-1
CDR3: CASSQIGTSPNNEQFF
DNA: TGCGCCAGCAGCCAGATAGGCACGTCCCCTAACAATGAGCAGTTCTTC

J: TRBJ2-7
D: TRBD2
size: many
V: TRBV29-1
CDR3: CSVSWVLAGDEQYF
DNA: TGCAGCGTTTCTTGGGTACTGGCGGGAGACGAGCAGTACTTC

J: TRBJ2-7
D: NA
size: many
V: TRBV2
CDR3: CASTEDVLSYEQYF
DNA: TGTGCCAGCACGGAAGACGTCCTCTCCTACGAGCAGTACTTC

J: TRBJ2-1
D: NA
size: many
V: TRBV3-1
CDR3: CASSQDLIGEQFF
DNA: TGTGCCAGCAGCCAAGATTTAATCGGCGAGCAGTTCTTC

J: TRBJ1-4
D: NA
size: many
V: TRBV30
CDR3: CAHNSGFNEKLFF
DNA: TGTGCCCATAATTCGGGATTCAATGAAAAACTGTTTTTT

J: TRBJ2-7
D: TRBD1
size: few
V: TRBV6-5
CDR3: CASSSGQGLRGQYF
DNA: TGTGCCAGCAGTTCGGGACAGGGCCTACGAGGCCAGTACTTC

J: TRBJ1-4
D: TRBD1
size: NA
V: TRBV20-1
CDR3: CSARVMTGGEARGKLFF
DNA: TGCAGTGCTAGAGTAATGACAGGGGGTGAAGCACGGGGAAAACTGTTTTTT

J: TRBJ2-7
D: NA
size: many
V: TRBV5-1
CDR3: CASSLDRAGEQYF
DNA: TGCGCCAGCAGCTTGGACAGGGCGGGGGAGCAGTACTTC

J: TRBJ2-5
D: TRBD1
size: many
V: TRBV7-9
CDR3: CASSPGQGRETQYF
DNA: TGTGCCAGCAGCCCGGGACAGGGCAGAGAGACCCAGTACTTC

J: TRBJ2-7
D: NA
size: many
V: TRBV24-1
CDR3: CATSDGTPGQQYF
DNA: TGTGCCACCAGTGACGGGACTCCCGGCCAGCAGTACTTC

J: TRBJ2-1
D: NA
size: many
V: TRBV29-1
CDR3: CSVEPRGRDLLDYNEQFF
DNA: TGCAGCGTTGAGCCTAGGGGCCGCGACCTCCTTGACTACAATGAGCAGTTCTTC

J: TRBJ1-2
D: TRBD1
size: NA
V: TRBV4-3
CDR3: CASSQEGTGALYGYTF
DNA: TGCGCCAGCAGCCAAGAAGGGACAGGGGCCCTCTATGGCTACACCTTC

J: TRBJ1-5
D: NA
size: many
V: TRBV5-8
CDR3: CASSFRSNQPQHF
DNA: TGTGCCAGCAGCTTTCGTAGCAATCAGCCCCAGCATTTT

J: TRBJ1-2
D: TRBD1
size: many
V: TRBV13
CDR3: CASSLRGTGNYGYTF
DNA: TGTGCCAGCAGCTTAAGGGGGACAGGGAACTATGGCTACACCTTC

J: TRBJ2-3
D: NA
size: NA
V: TRBV5-1
CDR3: CASSLASDSDTQYF
DNA: TGCGCCAGCAGCTTGGCCAGCGACTCAGATACGCAGTATTTT

J: TRBJ2-3
D: TRBD2
size: NA
V: TRBV20-1
CDR3: CSARAGGRDTQYF
DNA: TGCAGTGCTAGGGCGGGGGGCAGGGATACGCAGTATTTT

J: TRBJ2-1
D: NA
size: many
V: TRBV28
CDR3: CASSFSSSPYNEQFF
DNA: TGTGCCAGCAGTTTCTCAAGTTCTCCCTACAATGAGCAGTTCTTC

J: TRBJ2-1
D: NA
size: NA
V: TRBV18
CDR3: CASCTPQGYNEQFF
DNA: TGTGCCAGCTGTACACCCCAAGGATACAATGAGCAGTTCTTC

J: TRBJ2-2
D: NA
size: many
V: TRBV2
CDR3: CATNGGAYTGELFF
DNA: TGTGCCACCAATGGGGGGGCCTACACCGGGGAGCTGTTTTTT

J: TRBJ1-2
D: NA
size: NA
V: TRBV28
CDR3: CASNTGNYGYTF
DNA: TGTGCCAGCAACACAGGGAACTATGGCTACACCTTC

J: TRBJ2-7
D: TRBD2
size: few
V: TRBV12-3/TRBV12-4
CDR3: CASSGPGLAVYEQYF
DNA: TGTGCCAGCAGTGGCCCGGGACTAGCCGTCTACGAGCAGTACTTC

J: TRBJ2-1
D: NA
size: few
V: TRBV7-9
CDR3: CASSLVGVYNEQFF
DNA: TGTGCCAGCAGCTTAGTGGGGGTATACAATGAGCAGTTCTTC

J: TRBJ2-1
D: NA
size: NA
V: TRBV30
CDR3: CAWSVNQRGEQFF
DNA: TGTGCCTGGAGTGTAAATCAGAGAGGGGAGCAGTTCTTC

J: TRBJ1-5
D: TRBD1
size: many
V: TRBV10-3
CDR3: CAISVDREQPQHF
DNA: TGTGCCATCAGTGTTGACAGGGAGCAGCCCCAGCATTTT

J: TRBJ2-5
D: TRBD1
size: many
V: TRBV20-1
CDR3: CSARGQGRETQYF
DNA: TGCAGTGCTAGAGGACAGGGCAGGGAGACCCAGTACTTC

J: TRBJ2-1
D: TRBD1
size: many
V: TRBV5-1
CDR3: CASSLGSGQNFHNEQFF
DNA: TGCGCCAGCAGCTTGGGTTCGGGACAGAACTTTCACAATGAGCAGTTCTTC

J: TRBJ2-1
D: NA
size: many
V: TRBV12-3/TRBV12-4
CDR3: CASSLGTENNEQFF
DNA: TGTGCCAGCAGTCTAGGGACTGAAAACAATGAGCAGTTCTTC

J: TRBJ1-1
D: TRBD1
size: few
V: TRBV2
CDR3: CASSYRTGMGEAFF
DNA: TGTGCCAGCAGTTATAGGACAGGGATGGGTGAAGCTTTCTTT

J: TRBJ1-3
D: NA
size: NA
V: TRBV11-2
CDR3: CASSPVSPNTIYF
DNA: TGTGCCAGCAGCCCAGTTTCTCCAAACACCATATATTTT

J: TRBJ2-2
D: TRBD1
size: many
V: TRBV5-1
CDR3: CASSLRTGTGELFF
DNA: TGCGCCAGCAGCTTGAGGACAGGGACCGGGGAGCTGTTTTTT

J: TRBJ1-2
D: NA
size: NA
V: TRBV11-2
CDR3: CASSLDLLGVTADGYTF
DNA: TGTGCCAGCAGCTTAGATCTGTTAGGTGTAACAGCGGATGGCTACACCTTC

J: TRBJ2-5
D: NA
size: many
V: TRBV5-1
CDR3: CASSLAGGLGETQYF
DNA: TGCGCCAGCAGCTTGGCAGGGGGGTTGGGAGAGACCCAGTACTTC

J: TRBJ1-1
D: NA
size: many
V: TRBV20-1
CDR3: CSARDKGSRWTEAFF
DNA: TGCAGTGCTAGAGATAAGGGTTCCCGGTGGACTGAAGCTTTCTTT

J: TRBJ1-1
D: NA
size: many
V: TRBV25-1
CDR3: CASSEWGQNTEAFF
DNA: TGTGCCAGCAGTGAGTGGGGCCAGAACACTGAAGCTTTCTTT

J: TRBJ2-6
D: NA
size: once
V: TRBV5-5
CDR3: CASSWGAWGVNVLTF
DNA: TGTGCCAGCAGCTGGGGGGCATGGGGGGTCAACGTCCTGACTTTC

J: TRBJ2-4
D: NA
size: many
V: TRBV3-1
CDR3: CASSPRGGVKQNIQYF
DNA: TGTGCCAGCAGCCCCCGTGGAGGGGTTAAGCAAAACATTCAGTACTTC

J: TRBJ2-1
D: NA
size: many
V: TRBV27
CDR3: CASSPRAPYNEQFF
DNA: TGTGCCAGCAGCCCGCGGGCCCCTTACAATGAGCAGTTCTTC

J: TRBJ2-3
D: TRBD2
size: NA
V: TRBV19
CDR3: CASSLRSSGGAGRAQYF
DNA: TGTGCCAGTAGTCTCCGCTCTAGCGGGGGGGCCGGACGAGCGCAGTATTTT

J: TRBJ2-1
D: NA
size: many
V: TRBV29-1
CDR3: CSVQRPSAYNEQFF
DNA: TGCAGCGTTCAACGGCCTAGCGCCTACAATGAGCAGTTCTTC

J: TRBJ2-1
D: TRBD1
size: few
V: TRBV12-3/TRBV12-4
CDR3: CASSHGTGGAFF
DNA: TGTGCCAGCAGTCATGGGACAGGGGGAGCGTTCTTC

J: TRBJ1-2
D: NA
size: NA
V: TRBV27
CDR3: CASSPLGGYGYTF
DNA: TGTGCCAGCAGCCCCCTCGGAGGTTATGGCTACACCTTC

J: TRBJ2-1
D: NA
size: many
V: TRBV5-1
CDR3: CASSPGTGWGEQFF
DNA: TGCGCCAGCAGCCCGGGGACTGGCTGGGGGGAGCAGTTCTTC

J: TRBJ2-1
D: NA
size: NA
V: TRBV12-3/TRBV12-4
CDR3: CASSPGPEQFF
DNA: TGTGCCAGCAGTCCCGGACCGGAGCAGTTCTTC

J: TRBJ1-6
D: TRBD1
size: many
V: TRBV6-2/TRBV6-3
CDR3: CATTDRVINSPLHF
DNA: TGTGCCACCACGGACAGGGTGATTAATTCACCCCTCCACTTT

J: TRBJ1-1
D: NA
size: few
V: TRBV29-1
CDR3: CSVSTGNMNTEAFF
DNA: TGCAGCGTTAGCACAGGAAACATGAACACTGAAGCTTTCTTT